The 5 T cell receptor beta chains below were found in one sample sequenced in a study of tissue T cells after allogeneic stem cell transplantation. Time point denoted: mouse harvest day 7 after allogeneic transplant. The graft held 10^6 splenic CD5+ T cells and 10^7 T-cell-depleted bone marrow cells. TCRdb's table, derived via immunoSEQ multiplex PCR, lists solely in-frame clones and lacks some. The sample contains more than 2,000 clones, 50% to 75% of which appear only once. Sequencing input: spleen. These receptors were collected from a female BALB/c mouse given C57BL/6 T cells with graft-versus-host disease after an allogeneic hematopoietic cell transplant.

The sample holds one count of this clone. Gene labels here are mouse ones. The read ends 1 residue shy of where the CDR3 ends; the end is completed using the germline J gene. This chain uses TRBV13-3 with TRBJ1-6; D is possibly TRBD1 (6 bases). TRBJ1-6 is noted as an ORF with a role that remains uncertain. The V gene lost 5 bases and the J gene lost 0 bases, with 6 bases spanning the gap. CDR3 length: 14 residues. Germline CDR1 NNHDY, CDR2 SYVADS. The CDR3 region is CASRGASYNSPLYF. CDR3 DNA (partial): TGTGCCAGCAGGGGGGCTTCCTATAATTCGCCCCTCTAC.

About this clone: Any gene name here is a mouse gene name. Read sequence stops 1 residue before the CDR3 end, and the germline J gene provides the missing end. The gene calls are TRBV3 and TRBJ1-3; 9 positions agree with TRBD1. The ends lost 4 bases at V and 2 bases at J; junction bases unmatched: 3. Germline V gives CDR1 SNHLY, CDR2 FYNGKV (reference sequence). CDR3 size: 15 residues. Here the CDR3 reads CASSSRQGAGNTLYF. The part of the CDR3 DNA that was read is TGTGCCAGCAGCTCCCGACAGGGGGCTGGAAATACGCTCTAT. Filled out from reference TRBV3 and TRBJ1-3, the complete variable domain reads GPKVLQIPSHQIIDMGQMVTLNCDPVSNHLYFYWYKQILGQQMEFLVNFYNGKVMEKSKLFKDQFSVERPDGSYFTLKIQPTALEDSAVYFCASSSRQGAGNTLYFGEGSRLIVV.

In the case of this clone: Here the gene names and germline are mouse. The observed sequence ends 1 residue before the CDR3 terminus, with the missing tail filled in from the germline J gene. The V and J genes are TRBV15 and TRBJ2-1; D is perhaps TRBD1 or TRBD2 (5 bases each). This CDR3 region has 13 residues. Looked up from germline, CDR1 is SGHND and CDR2 is FRSKSL. Between the trimmed V and J ends, which lost 3 bases and 2 bases, there was a span of 5 bases. The covered CDR3 bases are TGTGCCAGCAGTTTGGGGGACTATGCTGAGCAGTTC. Translating it yields CASSLGDYAEQF. The CDR3 reads in full as CASSLGDYAEQFF. Combining the CDR3 with reference TRBV15 and TRBJ2-1 gives the whole variable domain DAGVTQTPRHEVAEKGQTIILKCEPVSGHNDLFWYRQTKIQGLELLSYFRSKSLMEDGGAFKDRFKAEMLNSSFSTLKIQPTEPKDSAVYLCASSLGDYAEQFFGPGTRLTVL.

Details on this clone: Genes and germline come from the mouse. The CDR3 end is not reached by the read, which stops 1 residue before it; the germline J gene fills it in. The chain recombines TRBV5 with TRBJ1-6; D uncertain. TRBJ1-6 is recorded as an ORF, its role being uncertain. CDR3 length: 14 amino acids. Trimming took off 0 bases at V and 5 bases at J, with 5 bases between the two ends. Germline V gene sequence: CDR1 LGHNA, CDR2 YNLKQL (reference sequence). The sequenced part of the CDR3 DNA is TGTGCCAGCAGCCAAGAGCCAGATAATTCGCCCCTCTAC. This codes for CASSQEPDNSPLY. The CDR3 reads in full as CASSQEPDNSPLYF.

As for this clone: Genes and germline come from the mouse. The read comes to an end 1 residue before the CDR3 does, leaving the germline J gene to fill in the end. This chain links TRBV16 with TRBJ2-2; D gene uncertain. Trimming removed 0 bases from V and 0 bases from J, with 5 bases in between. The CDR3 consists of 15 residues. Germline CDR1 reads SGHSA; CDR2 reads FRNQAP. Incomplete CDR3 DNA: TGTGCAAGCAGCTTAGACAGTGCAAACACCGGGCAGCTCTAC. This sequence encodes CASSLDSANTGQLY. The complete CDR3 protein is CASSLDSANTGQLYF.